These 5 T cell receptor beta chains share one sample of origin, sequenced in a study of cytomegalovirus exposure and HLA in healthy donors (dated by TCRdb to 2016 to 2017). Libraries came from the immunoSEQ multiplex PCR assay. For the multiplex PCR, a mixture combining 60 forward primers for TCR Vbeta segments and 13 reverse primers for TCR Jbeta segments was used. TCRdb mirrors the immuneACCESS table, restricted to in-frame sequences. Some clones are absent from its copies; in checked studies, under half trace to an unresolved V gene, and the reason for the others is unknown. In this sample the table shows approximately 150,000 clones, almost 80% of which occur a single time. In total, the top ten clones hold 1.5% to 2% of the sample. Sequences were obtained from PBMCs. These receptors were collected from a woman aged 30 to 39 in good health and CMV-seronegative.

The chain is built from TRBV27 and TRBJ1-1, with 12 bases matching TRBD1. With 7 bases clipped from V and 0 bases from J, the junction kept 15 bases outside the gene matches. This CDR3 has 19 amino acids. The V gene's germline CDR1 is MNHEY and CDR2 SMNVEV (reference sequence). CDR3 loop: CASNPMSGTGGRVNTEAFF. The CDR3 bases are TGTGCCAGCAACCCCATGTCCGGGACAGGGGGCAGGGTGAACACTGAAGCTTTCTTT.

As DNA, the CDR3 is TGTGCCAGCTCACCGGGGCAGGGAAGCACCTACGAGCAGTACTTC. Translated, it gives CASSPGQGSTYEQYF. The V call is TRBV18, the J call TRBJ2-7, with D perhaps TRBD1 (5 bases). V lost 3 bases and J 2 bases, leaving 14 bases between the germline ends. The germline V gene encodes CDR1 KGHSH and CDR2 LQKENI. This CDR3 has 15 residues.

The V gene is TRBV9, the J gene TRBJ1-4; 7 bases match TRBD1. With 3 bases clipped from V and 5 bases from J, the junction kept 7 bases outside the gene matches. The CDR3 has 15 amino acids. Germline lookup yields CDR1 SGDLS and CDR2 YYNGEE. The CDR3 DNA reads as TGTGCCAGCAGCGCCCGACAGGGTTGGAATGAAAAACTGTTTTTT. Amino acids: CASSARQGWNEKLFF.

This sequence joins TRBV5-1 and TRBJ2-1; perhaps TRBD2 as D (6 bases). Trimming removed 0 bases from V and 7 bases from J, with 14 bases in between. CDR1 SGHRS and CDR2 YFSETQ come from the germline V gene. CDR3 size: 15 residues. CDR3 residues: CASSLEPNAGNEQFF. CDR3 in DNA: TGCGCCAGCAGCTTGGAACCGAACGCGGGGAATGAGCAGTTCTTC. Full variable domain (missing parts from reference TRBV5-1 and TRBJ2-1): KAGVTQTPRYLIKTRGQQVTLSCSPISGHRSVSWYQQTPGQGLQFLFEYFSETQRNKGNFPGRFSGRQFSNSRSEMNVSTLELGDSALYLCASSLEPNAGNEQFFGPGTRLTVL.

The V gene is TRBV5-1, the J gene TRBJ1-3; D is possibly TRBD1 (5 bases). Trimming took 0 bases from V and 4 from J, leaving 11 bases between them. Germline V gene sequence: CDR1 SGHRS, CDR2 YFSETQ. The CDR3 is 15 amino acids. The CDR3 spells CASSLVQGTGNTIYF. CDR3 DNA sequence: TGCGCCAGCAGCTTGGTCCAGGGTACCGGAAACACCATATATTTT.